The text below deals with one TCR beta chain. The V end was cut by 3 bases, the J end by 0 bases, with 9 bases between. The germline gives CDR1 SGDLS, CDR2 YYNGEE. The CDR3 loop spans 15 amino acids. Method: immunoSEQ multiplex PCR; TCRdb's copy keeps in-frame clones and lacks some. The data hold 100,000 to 150,000 clones, with roughly four fifths observed a single time. The sample belongs to a study of blood T cell repertoires in COVID-19. The receptor was isolated from a man in his forties or fifties with acute COVID-19. Input material: PBMCs or T cells enriched from blood (not recorded which). V gene TRBV9 combines with J gene TRBJ1-4; D call uncertain. The CDR3 spells CASSAGGSTNEKLFF. CDR3 nucleotide sequence: TGTGCCAGCAGCGCAGGAGGCTCAACTAATGAAAAACTGTTTTTT.